This passage covers 27 T cell receptor beta chains from one sample sequenced in a study of blood T cell repertoires in COVID-19. The assay was immunoSEQ multiplex PCR, and TCRdb's table has in-frame clones only and misses some. The table lists around 160,000 clones, approximately 87% of them singletons, with approximately 1.2% in the top ten. Material for sequencing was PBMCs or T cells enriched from blood (not recorded which). The receptors were gathered from a woman aged 30 to 39 with acute COVID-19.

This chain uses TRBV5-1 with TRBJ2-3, with TRBD1 as a possible D gene (5 bases). Trimming took 4 bases from V and 0 from J, leaving 12 bases between them. Germline lookup yields CDR1 SGHRS and CDR2 YFSETQ. CDR3 length equals 15 residues. The CDR3 sequence is CASSTLDTSTDTQYF. The CDR3 DNA is TGCGCCAGCAGCACACTGGACACCAGCACAGATACGCAGTATTTT.

This clone turned up a few times. The V call is TRBV4-1, the J call TRBJ2-1; the match to TRBD1 covers 7 bases. This CDR3 has 15 residues. Germline V gene data show CDR1 as MGHRA and CDR2 as YSYEKL. V was clipped by 3 bases and J by 5 bases; unmatched bases: 7. The CDR3: CASSHPGQEDNEQFF. As DNA, the CDR3 is TGCGCCAGCAGCCACCCAGGACAGGAGGACAATGAGCAGTTCTTC.

The V gene is TRBV15, the J gene TRBJ2-7; 7 bases match TRBD1. V lost 3 bases and J lost 5; bases outside the gene matches: 10. The CDR3 runs 15 residues. Germline CDR1 LNHNV, CDR2 YYDKDF (reference sequence). Here the CDR3 DNA reads TGTGCCACCAGCAGGGACAGGTACGCGGTAAACGAGCAGTACTTC. It is translated as CATSRDRYAVNEQYF.

V usage is TRBV30 and J usage is TRBJ2-7; 11 bases line up with TRBD2. The CDR3 length is 12 residues. The V gene's germline CDR1 is GTSNPN and CDR2 SVGIG (reference sequence). Trimming cost V 5 bases and J 6 bases; bases outside gene matches: 3. The CDR3 loop reads CAWGGLAGEQYF. CDR3 in DNA: TGTGCCTGGGGAGGACTAGCGGGCGAGCAGTACTTC.

The chain combines TRBV27 with TRBJ1-1; D ambiguous. Germline assignment: CDR1 MNHEY and CDR2 SMNVEV (reference sequence). The V gene lost 4 bases and the J gene lost 1 base, with 13 bases spanning the gap. This CDR3 contains 15 residues. The CDR3 protein is CASSSRAWSNTEAFF. For the CDR3, the DNA is TGTGCCAGCAGTTCGCGCGCTTGGTCGAACACTGAAGCTTTCTTT.

J is TRBJ1-2 and V is TRBV19; 10 bases line up with TRBD1. The CDR3 is made up of 14 amino acids. Germline V gene sequence: CDR1 LNHDA, CDR2 SQIVND (reference sequence). V dropped 5 bases and J dropped 5; count of bases not matched to a gene: 5. The CDR3 coding sequence is TGTGCCAGTAGTGACAGGGGGCTGTGGTATGGCTACACCTTC. It specifies CASSDRGLWYGYTF.

V gene TRBV5-1 combines with J gene TRBJ2-2, with D possibly matching TRBD1 (6 bases). Germline V lookup: CDR1 SGHRS, CDR2 YFSETQ. The V gene lost 2 bases and the J gene lost 3 bases, with 14 bases spanning the gap. This CDR3 contains 16 residues. CDR3 residues: CASSFGRGMDTGELFF. For the CDR3, the DNA is TGCGCCAGCAGCTTCGGCAGGGGTATGGACACCGGGGAGCTGTTTTTT.

This chain connects TRBV7-9 to TRBJ1-4; 9 bases map to TRBD1. Germline CDR1 and CDR2: SEHNR and FQNEAQ (reference sequence). The trim removed 4 bases at V and 5 bases at J, leaving 8 bases unmatched. The CDR3 length is 16 residues. CDR3 loop: CASSSWGQGLNEKLFF. The CDR3 DNA sequence: TGTGCCAGCAGCTCCTGGGGACAGGGTTTAAATGAAAAACTGTTTTTT.

The chain links TRBV7-2 to TRBJ2-7, with a tentative D call TRBD1 (6 bases). V lost 0 bases to trimming and J lost 4 bases, with 13 bases between them. The CDR3 length is 15 residues. Germline CDR1 SGHTA, CDR2 FQGNSA. CDR3 in amino acids: CASSLAGAQGYEQYF. CDR3 in DNA: TGTGCCAGCAGCTTAGCCGGGGCTCAGGGGTACGAGCAGTACTTC.

This clone was counted once. The gene calls are TRBV5-6 and TRBJ1-2; TRBD1 might be the D (5 bases). Trimming took 4 bases from V and 4 from J, leaving 14 bases between them. CDR3 size: 14 residues. Germline CDR1 and CDR2: SGHDT and YYEEEE. The CDR3 bases are TGTGCCAGCAGCCCCGTAGGGGCAGGCTATGGCTACACCTTC. As protein: CASSPVGAGYGYTF.

The chain combines TRBV28 with TRBJ2-1; TRBD2 matches at 7 bases. The length of the CDR3 is 17 residues. Germline CDR1 reads MDHEN; CDR2 reads SYDVKM. After removal of 3 bases from V and 1 base from J, the junction contained 9 bases not matched to a gene. CDR3 bases: TGTGCCAGCAGTTTGCTGGGAGGGATGGAGTCCTACAATGAGCAGTTCTTC. Protein: CASSLLGGMESYNEQFF.

The chain uses TRBV21-1 and TRBJ2-7; the DNA was not used to check the table's D call, TRBD2. TRBV21-1 is flagged as a pseudogene. This CDR3 is built from 17 residues. This CDR3 is CASSRWVVGITNYEQYF. The CDR3, as DNA: TGTGCCAGCAGCCGTTGGGTGGTCGGTATCACTAACTACGAGCAGTACTTC.

This chain connects TRBV19 to TRBJ2-1; 8 bases align to TRBD1. Unmatched junction bases numbered 4, after V lost 5 bases and J lost 4 bases. This CDR3 is 14 amino acids long. The germline CDR1 and CDR2 sequences are LNHDA and SQIVND (reference sequence). The CDR3 sequence: CASSLGQAYNEQFF. Here the CDR3 DNA reads TGTGCCAGTAGTCTGGGACAGGCATACAATGAGCAGTTCTTC.

The J gene is TRBJ1-2, the V gene TRBV3-1 (or the pseudogene TRBV3-2); 9 bases line up with TRBD1. The junction had 0 bases not matched to a gene; V was cut back by 2 bases and J by 2 bases. The CDR3 contains 14 residues. Germline lookup yields CDR1 LGHDT and CDR2 YNNKEL (reference sequence). CDR3 sequence reads: CASSQTGGNYGYTF. CDR3 sequence (DNA): TGTGCCAGCAGCCAAACAGGGGGCAACTATGGCTACACCTTC.

V is TRBV5-1 and J is TRBJ2-2; D ambiguous. Between the trimmed V and J ends, which lost 1 base and 1 base, there was a span of 5 bases. Germline assignment: CDR1 SGHRS and CDR2 YFSETQ. The CDR3 runs to 14 residues. Here the CDR3 DNA reads TGCGCCAGCAGCTTGTTTCAGAACACCGGGGAGCTGTTTTTT. Amino acid sequence: CASSLFQNTGELFF.

For the CDR3, the DNA is TGTGCCAGCAGCCCAGGGTGGACAGCTTTCTTT. The encoded protein is CASSPGWTAFF. The chain uses TRBV7-2 and TRBJ1-1; tentative D call: TRBD1 (5 bases). The ends were cut back, 5 bases at V and 10 bases at J, with 11 bases in the middle. Germline lookup yields CDR1 SGHTA and CDR2 FQGNSA. The CDR3 spans 11 residues.

This chain connects TRBV18 to TRBJ2-7, with 7 nucleotides matching TRBD1. Germline V gene lookup returns CDR1 KGHSH and CDR2 LQKENI. With 4 bases clipped from V and 0 bases from J, the junction kept 3 bases outside the gene matches. CDR3 length: 14 amino acids. CDR3 loop: CASSQDRSSYEQYF. For the CDR3, the DNA is TGTGCCAGCTCACAGGACAGGAGCTCCTACGAGCAGTACTTC. Drawing the rest from reference TRBV18 and TRBJ2-7, the complete variable domain is NAGVMQNPRHLVRRRGQEARLRCSPMKGHSHVYWYRQLPEEGLKFMVYLQKENIIDESGMPKERFSAEFPKEGPSILRIQQVVRGDSAAYFCASSQDRSSYEQYFGPGTRLTVT.

The J gene is TRBJ2-4, the V gene TRBV19; TRBD1 agrees at 9 bases. CDR1 and CDR2 (germline): LNHDA, SQIVND (reference sequence). The CDR3 consists of 13 residues. The V segment lost 9 bases and the J segment 9 bases; nucleotides outside the gene matches: 9. The CDR3 region has the DNA TGTGCCAGCGCCGGGACAGGGCTCTTCATTCAGTACTTC. This translates into CASAGTGLFIQYF.

The J gene is TRBJ2-7, the V gene TRBV12-3 or TRBV12-4; a weak D match, TRBD1 (6 bases). The V end was cut by 6 bases, the J end by 5 bases, with 11 bases between. The CDR3 sequence is 12 residues long. The CDR3 sequence is CASRQGDNEQYF. In DNA form, the CDR3 reads TGTGCCAGCAGACAGGGAGACAACGAGCAGTACTTC.

V gene TRBV29-1 combines with J gene TRBJ1-2; D might be TRBD1 (6 bases). Germline V gene data show CDR1 as SQVTM and CDR2 as ANQGSEA. The CDR3 totals 13 residues. The V and J ends lost 2 bases and 6 bases respectively, with 13 bases between them. CDR3 DNA sequence: TGCAGCGTTGAAAGGGGGGGGCAGGATGGCTACACCTTC. Translation: CSVERGGQDGYTF. The full variable domain, in which reference TRBV29-1 and TRBJ1-2 provide the parts outside the CDR3, is SAVISQKPSRDICQRGTSLTIQCQVDSQVTMMFWYRQQPGQSLTLIATANQGSEATYESGFVIDKFPISRPNLTFSTLTVSNMSPEDSSIYLCSVERGGQDGYTFGSGTRLTVV.

The count of this clone is one. This chain uses TRBV18 with TRBJ1-3, with 7 nucleotides matching TRBD1. V gave up 3 bases and J gave up 5 bases; unmatched junction bases: 7. There are 15 residues in the CDR3. Germline V gives CDR1 KGHSH, CDR2 LQKENI. The CDR3 reads CASSPQGTVRNTIYF. The CDR3 DNA sequence: TGTGCCAGCTCACCCCAAGGGACAGTGAGAAACACCATATATTTT.

V gene TRBV27 combines with J gene TRBJ1-2, with 7 bases lining up with TRBD1. The V gene's germline CDR1 is MNHEY and CDR2 SMNVEV (reference sequence). This CDR3 region has 16 residues. V was pared by 4 bases and J by 2 bases, with 10 bases of the junction left unmatched. CDR3 sequence: CASSSSLMTGNYGYTF. The DNA of the CDR3 is TGTGCCAGCAGTTCCTCCCTAATGACAGGGAACTATGGCTACACCTTC.

The chain recombines TRBV2 with TRBJ1-4; a possible D gene is TRBD1 (5 bases). Trimming shortened V by 2 bases and J by 4 bases, and 11 bases separated the two germline ends. In germline, CDR1 is SNHLY, CDR2 FYNNEI. This CDR3 comprises 15 residues. The CDR3 DNA is TGTGCCAGCAGTGAACAAAGGGGAGGTAATGAAAAACTGTTTTTT. Its translation: CASSEQRGGNEKLFF. The variable domain in full, completed from reference TRBV2 and TRBJ1-4, reads EPEVTQTPSHQVTQMGQEVILRCVPISNHLYFYWYRQILGQKVEFLVSFYNNEISEKSEIFDDQFSVERPDGSNFTLKIRSTKLEDSAMYFCASSEQRGGNEKLFFGSGTQLSVL.

The rearrangement links TRBV9 to TRBJ2-3; perhaps TRBD1 as D (6 bases). Trimming pared 3 bases from V and 6 bases from J, leaving 14 bases between. The CDR3 runs to 14 residues. The germline gives CDR1 SGDLS, CDR2 YYNGEE. In nucleotides, the CDR3 is TGTGCCAGCAGCGACGGGGCTAGGGGGGATACGCAGTATTTT. It translates to CASSDGARGDTQYF.

The rearrangement joins TRBV28 to TRBJ1-6; a weak D match, TRBD1 (6 bases). Trimming removed 2 bases from V and 2 bases from J, with 13 bases in between. Germline assignment: CDR1 MDHEN and CDR2 SYDVKM. The CDR3 loop spans 17 amino acids. The CDR3, as DNA: TGTGCCAGCAGTTTAGGGGCAGGGGTAACCTATAATTCACCCCTCCACTTT. This encodes CASSLGAGVTYNSPLHF.

This clone was detected only a few times. The CDR3 is CASNRDSQETQYF. DNA for the CDR3: TGTGCCAGCAATCGGGACAGCCAAGAGACCCAGTACTTC. The genes are TRBV2 and TRBJ2-5; 7 bases are a match to TRBD1. J was trimmed by 1 base and V by 7 bases; bases with no gene match: 3. This CDR3 has 13 amino acids. Germline assignment: CDR1 SNHLY and CDR2 FYNNEI.

V is TRBV7-2 and J is TRBJ2-7, with D tentatively TRBD2 (6 bases). V lost 2 bases, J lost 3 bases, and 11 bases lay in between. Per germline, CDR1 SGHTA and CDR2 FQGNSA. This CDR3 is 14 amino acids long. CDR3 protein: CASSLRGAFYEQYF. The CDR3 DNA sequence: TGTGCCAGCAGCTTACGCGGGGCATTCTACGAGCAGTACTTC.